The present T cell receptor (beta chain) was sequenced within a study of blood T cell repertoires in COVID-19. About the research overall: Italy, Spain and the United States were the sources of the convalescent and acute COVID-19 samples.

The V and J ends lost 7 bases and 7 bases, in that order; junction bases with no gene match: 7. The CDR3 loop spans 15 amino acids. The V gene's germline CDR1 is MDHEN and CDR2 SYDVKM. Per the authors' pipeline: How many nucleated cells were present was estimated from reference gene primer amplification. Repertoires were generated with immunoSEQ multiplex PCR, while TCRdb's copy carries only in-frame clones and drops some. The V and J calls and clone size were taken over from that table, and D and trimming were inferred from the DNA. In the table there are about 42,000 clones, about 91% of which are singletons.

The clonotype comes from a middle-aged man with active COVID-19. The chain couples TRBV28 to TRBJ1-6, with 10 bases identical to TRBD1. The sequenced sample was peripheral blood. The DNA of the CDR3 is TGTGCCAGCAAGACAGGGGGCTTAGGAAATTCACCCCTCCACTTT. This sequence encodes CASKTGGLGNSPLHF. The full variable domain, rest sourced from reference TRBV28 and TRBJ1-6, is DVKVTQSSRYLVKRTGEKVFLECVQDMDHENMFWYRQDPGLGLRLIYFSYDVKMKEKGDIPEGYSVSREKKERFSLILESASTNQTSMYLCASKTGGLGNSPLHFGNGTRLTVT.